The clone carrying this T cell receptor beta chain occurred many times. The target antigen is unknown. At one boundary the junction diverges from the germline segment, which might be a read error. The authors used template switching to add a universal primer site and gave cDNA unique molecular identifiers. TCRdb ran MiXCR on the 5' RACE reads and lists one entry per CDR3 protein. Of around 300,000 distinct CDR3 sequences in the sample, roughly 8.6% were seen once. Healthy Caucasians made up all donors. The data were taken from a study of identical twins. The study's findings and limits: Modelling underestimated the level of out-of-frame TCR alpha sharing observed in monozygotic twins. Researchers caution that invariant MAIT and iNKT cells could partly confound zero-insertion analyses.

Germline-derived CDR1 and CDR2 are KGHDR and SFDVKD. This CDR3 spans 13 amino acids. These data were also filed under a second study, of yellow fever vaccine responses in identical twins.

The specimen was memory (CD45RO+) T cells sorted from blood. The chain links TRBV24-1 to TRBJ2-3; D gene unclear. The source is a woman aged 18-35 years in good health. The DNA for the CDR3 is TGTGCCACCGGTGACGGTAGCACAGATACGCAGTATTTT. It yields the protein CATGDGSTDTQYF.